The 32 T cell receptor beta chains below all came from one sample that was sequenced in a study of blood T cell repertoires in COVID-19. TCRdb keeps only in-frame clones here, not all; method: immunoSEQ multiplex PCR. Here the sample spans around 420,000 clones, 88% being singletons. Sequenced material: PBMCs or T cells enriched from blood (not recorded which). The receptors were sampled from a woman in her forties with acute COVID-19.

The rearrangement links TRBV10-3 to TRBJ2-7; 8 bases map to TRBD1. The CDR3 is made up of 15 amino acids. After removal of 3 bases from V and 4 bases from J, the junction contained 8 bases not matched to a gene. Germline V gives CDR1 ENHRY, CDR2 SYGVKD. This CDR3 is CAISDYRTGSYEQYF. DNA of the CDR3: TGTGCCATCAGTGACTATAGGACAGGGTCGTACGAGCAGTACTTC.

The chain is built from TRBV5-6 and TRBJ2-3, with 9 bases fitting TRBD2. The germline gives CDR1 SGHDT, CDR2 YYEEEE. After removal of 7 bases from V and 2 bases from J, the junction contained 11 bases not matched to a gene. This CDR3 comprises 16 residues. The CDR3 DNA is TGTGCCAGCGACAGGCGGGGGGGATTATTCACAGATACGCAGTATTTT. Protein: CASDRRGGLFTDTQYF.

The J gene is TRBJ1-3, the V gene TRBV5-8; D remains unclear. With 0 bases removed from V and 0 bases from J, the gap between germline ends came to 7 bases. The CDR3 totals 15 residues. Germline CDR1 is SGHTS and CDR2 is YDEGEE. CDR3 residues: CASSLGRSSGNTIYF. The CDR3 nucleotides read TGTGCCAGCAGCTTGGGACGGAGCTCTGGAAACACCATATATTTT.

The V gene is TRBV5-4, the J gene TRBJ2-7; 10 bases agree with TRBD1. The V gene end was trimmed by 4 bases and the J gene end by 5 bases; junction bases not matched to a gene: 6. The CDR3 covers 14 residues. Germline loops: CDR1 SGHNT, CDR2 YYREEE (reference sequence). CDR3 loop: CASSRDRGQDEQYF. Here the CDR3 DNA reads TGTGCCAGCAGCCGCGACAGGGGGCAGGACGAGCAGTACTTC.

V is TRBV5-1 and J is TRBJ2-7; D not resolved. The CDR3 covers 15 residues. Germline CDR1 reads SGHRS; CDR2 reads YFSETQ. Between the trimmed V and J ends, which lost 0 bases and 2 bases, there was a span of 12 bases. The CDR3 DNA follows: TGCGCCAGCAGCTTGGATCACGGTAGAGCCTACGAGCAGTACTTC. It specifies CASSLDHGRAYEQYF.

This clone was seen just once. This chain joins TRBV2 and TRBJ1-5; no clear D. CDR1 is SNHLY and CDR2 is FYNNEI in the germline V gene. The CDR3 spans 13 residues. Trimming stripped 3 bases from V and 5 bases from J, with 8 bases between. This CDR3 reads CASSEGSYQPQHF. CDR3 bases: TGTGCCAGCAGTGAGGGCAGCTATCAGCCCCAGCATTTT.

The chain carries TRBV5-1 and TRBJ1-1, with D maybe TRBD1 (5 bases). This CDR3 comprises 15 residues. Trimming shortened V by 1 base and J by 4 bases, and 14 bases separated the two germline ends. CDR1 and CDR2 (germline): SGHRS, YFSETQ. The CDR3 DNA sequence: TGCGCCAGCAGCTTGTCGCCTCGGGGGAGCACTGAAGCTTTCTTT. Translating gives CASSLSPRGSTEAFF.

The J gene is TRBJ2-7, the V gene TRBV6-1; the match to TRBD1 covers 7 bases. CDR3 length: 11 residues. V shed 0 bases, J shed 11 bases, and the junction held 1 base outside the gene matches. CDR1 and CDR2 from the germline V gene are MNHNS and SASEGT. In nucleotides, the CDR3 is TGTGCCAGCAGTGAAGCAGGGGGCGAGTACTTC. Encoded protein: CASSEAGGEYF.

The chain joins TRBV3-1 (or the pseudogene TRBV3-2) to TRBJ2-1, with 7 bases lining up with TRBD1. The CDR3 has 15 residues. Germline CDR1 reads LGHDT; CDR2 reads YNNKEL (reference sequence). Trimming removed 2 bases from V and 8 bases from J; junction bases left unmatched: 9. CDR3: CASSQPPDRVDEQFF. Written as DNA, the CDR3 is TGTGCCAGCAGCCAACCCCCAGACAGGGTCGATGAGCAGTTCTTC.

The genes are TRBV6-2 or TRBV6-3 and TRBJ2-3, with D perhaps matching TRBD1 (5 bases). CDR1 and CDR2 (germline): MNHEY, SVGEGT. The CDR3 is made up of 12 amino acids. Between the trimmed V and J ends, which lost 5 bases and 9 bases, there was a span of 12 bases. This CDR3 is CASSGAGRTQYF. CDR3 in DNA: TGTGCCAGCAGTGGCGCAGGGCGGACGCAGTATTTT.

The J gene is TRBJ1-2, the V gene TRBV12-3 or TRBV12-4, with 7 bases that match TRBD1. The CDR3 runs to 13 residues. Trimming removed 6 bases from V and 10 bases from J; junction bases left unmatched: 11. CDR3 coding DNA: TGTGCCAGCAGGGGGGACAGTTACTCAGCCTACACCTTC. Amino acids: CASRGDSYSAYTF.

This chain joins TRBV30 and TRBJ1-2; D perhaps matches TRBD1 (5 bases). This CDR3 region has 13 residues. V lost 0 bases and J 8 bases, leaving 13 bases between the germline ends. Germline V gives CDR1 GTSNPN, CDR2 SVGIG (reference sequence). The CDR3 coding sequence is TGTGCCTGGAGTGTGTACAGGTCGCGAGGCTACACCTTC. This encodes CAWSVYRSRGYTF.

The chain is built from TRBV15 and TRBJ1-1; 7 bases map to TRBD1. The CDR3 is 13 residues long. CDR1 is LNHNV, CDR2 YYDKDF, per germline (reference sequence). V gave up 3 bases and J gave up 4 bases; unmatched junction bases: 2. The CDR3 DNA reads TGTGCCACCAGCAGGCCAGGGGGCACTGAAGCTTTCTTT. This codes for CATSRPGGTEAFF.

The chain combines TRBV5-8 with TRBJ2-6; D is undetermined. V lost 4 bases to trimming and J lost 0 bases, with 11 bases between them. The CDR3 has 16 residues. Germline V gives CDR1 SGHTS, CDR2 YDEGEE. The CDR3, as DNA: TGTGCCAGCAGCAAAGGTCGGGTCTCTGGGGCCAACGTCCTGACTTTC. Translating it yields CASSKGRVSGANVLTF.

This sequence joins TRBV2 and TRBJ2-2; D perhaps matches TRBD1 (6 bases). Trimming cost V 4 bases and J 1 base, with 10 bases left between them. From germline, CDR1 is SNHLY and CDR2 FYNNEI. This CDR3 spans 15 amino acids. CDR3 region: CASSAQGLNTGELFF. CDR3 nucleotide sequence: TGTGCCAGCAGTGCTCAGGGGTTGAACACCGGGGAGCTGTTTTTT.

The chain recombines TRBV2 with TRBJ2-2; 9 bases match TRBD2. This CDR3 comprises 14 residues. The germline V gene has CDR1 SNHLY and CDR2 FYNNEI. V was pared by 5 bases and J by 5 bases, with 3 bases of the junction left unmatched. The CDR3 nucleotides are TGTGCCAGCAGTAGCGGACTAGCGACCGGGGAGCTGTTTTTT. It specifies CASSSGLATGELFF.

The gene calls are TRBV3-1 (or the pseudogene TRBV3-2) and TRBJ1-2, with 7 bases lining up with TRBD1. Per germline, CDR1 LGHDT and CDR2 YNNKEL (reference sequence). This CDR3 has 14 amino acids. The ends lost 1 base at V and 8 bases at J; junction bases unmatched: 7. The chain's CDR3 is CASSQGQGFVGYTF. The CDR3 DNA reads TGTGCCAGCAGCCAAGGACAGGGATTTGTAGGCTACACCTTC.

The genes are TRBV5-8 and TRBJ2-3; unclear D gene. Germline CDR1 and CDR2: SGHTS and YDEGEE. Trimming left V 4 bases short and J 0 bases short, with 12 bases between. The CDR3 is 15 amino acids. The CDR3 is CASSRGLASTDTQYF. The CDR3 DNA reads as TGTGCCAGCAGCAGAGGTCTGGCAAGCACAGATACGCAGTATTTT. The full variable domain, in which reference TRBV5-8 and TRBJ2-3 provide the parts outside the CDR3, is EAGVTQSPTHLIKTRGQQATLRCSPISGHTSVYWYQQALGLGLQFLLWYDEGEERNRGNFPPRFSGRQFPNYSSELNVNALELEDSALYLCASSRGLASTDTQYFGPGTRLTVL.

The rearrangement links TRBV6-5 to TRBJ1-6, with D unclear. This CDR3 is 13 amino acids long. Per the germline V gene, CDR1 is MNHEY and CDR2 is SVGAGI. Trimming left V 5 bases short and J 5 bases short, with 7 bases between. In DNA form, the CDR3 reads TGTGCCAGCAGTATAGTGGATAATTCACCCCTCCACTTT. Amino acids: CASSIVDNSPLHF.

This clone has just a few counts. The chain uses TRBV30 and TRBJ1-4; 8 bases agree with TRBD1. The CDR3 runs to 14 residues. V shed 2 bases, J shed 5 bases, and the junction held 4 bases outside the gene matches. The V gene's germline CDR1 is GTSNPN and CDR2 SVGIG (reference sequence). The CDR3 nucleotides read TGTGCCTGGAGTATTACAGGGGGGAATGAAAAACTGTTTTTT. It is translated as CAWSITGGNEKLFF.

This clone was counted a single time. CDR3 coding DNA: TGTGCCAGCAGCCTACGCGCGCGCCATCCGCAGTATTTT. Its translation: CASSLRARHPQYF. The gene calls are TRBV27 and TRBJ2-3; no clear D. CDR1 and CDR2 (germline): MNHEY, SMNVEV (reference sequence). Trimming pared 6 bases from V and 10 bases from J, leaving 17 bases between. This CDR3 has 13 residues.

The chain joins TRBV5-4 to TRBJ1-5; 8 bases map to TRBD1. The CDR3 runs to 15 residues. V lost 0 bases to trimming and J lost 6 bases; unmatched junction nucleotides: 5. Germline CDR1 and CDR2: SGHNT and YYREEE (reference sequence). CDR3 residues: CASSLVQGAGQPQHF. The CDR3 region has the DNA TGTGCCAGCAGCTTGGTCCAGGGGGCGGGTCAGCCCCAGCATTTT.

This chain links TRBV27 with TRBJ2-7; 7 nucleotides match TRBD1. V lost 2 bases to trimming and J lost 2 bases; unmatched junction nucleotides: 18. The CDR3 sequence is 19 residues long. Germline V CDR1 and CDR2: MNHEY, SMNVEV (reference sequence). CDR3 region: CASSLPPRFAGTETYEQYF. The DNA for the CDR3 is TGTGCCAGCAGTTTACCCCCCAGATTCGCCGGGACAGAAACCTACGAGCAGTACTTC.

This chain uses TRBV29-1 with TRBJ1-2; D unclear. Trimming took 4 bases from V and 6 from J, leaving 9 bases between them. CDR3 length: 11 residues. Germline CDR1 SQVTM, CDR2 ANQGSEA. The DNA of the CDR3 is TGCAGCGTTGGGGGAGACCATGGCTACACCTTC. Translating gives CSVGGDHGYTF.

The CDR3 DNA reads as TGTGCCAGCAGCTCCAATAGCGGGGCAGGCACAGATACGCAGTATTTT. Translated, it gives CASSSNSGAGTDTQYF. This chain joins TRBV7-9 and TRBJ2-3; TRBD2 matches at 8 bases. Germline trimming cut 4 bases from V and 1 base from J; bases unmatched to any gene: 7. The germline CDR1 and CDR2 sequences are SEHNR and FQNEAQ (reference sequence). The CDR3 sequence is 16 residues long.

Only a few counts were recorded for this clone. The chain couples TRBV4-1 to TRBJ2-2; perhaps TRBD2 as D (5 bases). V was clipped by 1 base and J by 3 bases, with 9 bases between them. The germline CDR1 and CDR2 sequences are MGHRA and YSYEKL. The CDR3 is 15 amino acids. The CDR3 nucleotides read TGCGCCAGCAGCCAAGTTGAGGGATACACCGGGGAGCTGTTTTTT. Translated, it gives CASSQVEGYTGELFF.

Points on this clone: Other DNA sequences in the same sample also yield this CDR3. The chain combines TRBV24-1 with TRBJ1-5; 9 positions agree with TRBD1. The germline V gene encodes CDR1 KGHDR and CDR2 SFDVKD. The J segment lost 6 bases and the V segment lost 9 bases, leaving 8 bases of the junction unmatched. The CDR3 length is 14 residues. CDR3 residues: CATSPQGAIQPQHF. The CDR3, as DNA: TGTGCCACCTCACCACAGGGGGCAATTCAGCCCCAGCATTTT.

DNA of the CDR3: TGTGCCAGTACCTTCGGCCCGGACAGGGGGAATCAGCCCCAGCATTTT. This sequence encodes CASTFGPDRGNQPQHF. The rearrangement links TRBV19 to TRBJ1-5; TRBD1 aligns across 10 bases. The CDR3 consists of 16 residues. With V trimmed by 7 bases and J by 4 bases, 10 bases remained unmatched. CDR1 is LNHDA and CDR2 is SQIVND in the germline V gene (reference sequence).

CDR3 amino acids: CAISEKGQGTLEQYF. In DNA, the CDR3 is TGTGCCATCAGTGAAAAAGGACAGGGGACCCTCGAGCAGTACTTC. The chain has TRBV10-3 and TRBJ2-7; 9 bases line up with TRBD1. Germline V gene sequence: CDR1 ENHRY, CDR2 SYGVKD. The CDR3 loop spans 15 amino acids. V trimming: 3 bases; J trimming: 6 bases; junction bases outside the gene matches: 9.

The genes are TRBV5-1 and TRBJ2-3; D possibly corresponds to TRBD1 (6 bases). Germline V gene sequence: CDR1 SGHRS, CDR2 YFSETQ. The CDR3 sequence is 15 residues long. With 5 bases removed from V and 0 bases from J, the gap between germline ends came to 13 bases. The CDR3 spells CASRQTGDSTDTQYF. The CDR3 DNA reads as TGCGCCAGCAGGCAGACAGGCGATAGCACAGATACGCAGTATTTT.

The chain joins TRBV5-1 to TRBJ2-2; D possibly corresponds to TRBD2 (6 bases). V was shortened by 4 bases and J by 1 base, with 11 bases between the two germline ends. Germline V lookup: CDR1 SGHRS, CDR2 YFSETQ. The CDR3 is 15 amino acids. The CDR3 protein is CASSGGFMNTGELFF. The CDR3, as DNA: TGCGCCAGCAGCGGAGGGTTTATGAACACCGGGGAGCTGTTTTTT. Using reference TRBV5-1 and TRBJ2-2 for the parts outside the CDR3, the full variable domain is KAGVTQTPRYLIKTRGQQVTLSCSPISGHRSVSWYQQTPGQGLQFLFEYFSETQRNKGNFPGRFSGRQFSNSRSEMNVSTLELGDSALYLCASSGGFMNTGELFFGEGSRLTVL.

CDR3 region: CAWSLGRGYTF. As DNA, the CDR3 is TGTGCCTGGAGCCTAGGTCGGGGCTACACCTTC. The chain combines TRBV30 with TRBJ1-2; D unresolved. The CDR3 spans 11 residues. Trimming removed 3 bases from V and 8 bases from J, with 10 bases in between. Germline CDR1 GTSNPN, CDR2 SVGIG (reference sequence).